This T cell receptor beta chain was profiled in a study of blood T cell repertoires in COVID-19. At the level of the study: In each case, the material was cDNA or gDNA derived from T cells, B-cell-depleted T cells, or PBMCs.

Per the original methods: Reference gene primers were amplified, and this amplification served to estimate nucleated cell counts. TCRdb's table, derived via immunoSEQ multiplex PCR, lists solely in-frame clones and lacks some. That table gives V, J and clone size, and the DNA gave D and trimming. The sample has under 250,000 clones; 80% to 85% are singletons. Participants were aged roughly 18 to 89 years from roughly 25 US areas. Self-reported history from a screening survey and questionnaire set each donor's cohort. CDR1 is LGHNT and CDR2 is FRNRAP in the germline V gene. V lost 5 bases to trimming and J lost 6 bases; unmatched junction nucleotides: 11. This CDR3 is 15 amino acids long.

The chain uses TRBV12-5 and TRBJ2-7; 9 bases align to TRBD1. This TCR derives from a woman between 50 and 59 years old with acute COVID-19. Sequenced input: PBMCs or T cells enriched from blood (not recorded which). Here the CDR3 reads CASGPAGQGFLEQYF. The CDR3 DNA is TGTGCTAGTGGTCCAGCAGGACAGGGGTTCCTCGAGCAGTACTTC.